This is a list of T cell receptor beta chains from one sample in a study of T cells expressing NK-cell markers. TCRdb reprocessed the 5' RACE reads and stores each CDR3 protein as one record, lacking DNA. The sample totals about 300,000 distinct CDR3 sequences; its top ten clones hold 4% to 5%. Sequences were obtained from blood T cells: a sorted CD56 or NKG2C T cell subset, CD4+ or CD8+ T cells, or bulk PBMC T cells (not recorded which). Receptor source: a woman between 18 and 70 years old in good health. The CDR3 runs from the conserved cysteine through the conserved F or W. Each record gives: CDR3 protein, V gene, J gene.

CDR3aa: CASSSQGYEQFF
v_gene: TRBV12-3/TRBV12-4
j_gene: TRBJ2-1

CDR3aa: CASSTVVAYGYTF
v_gene: TRBV19
j_gene: TRBJ1-2

CDR3aa: CSARDPQAPTGELFF
v_gene: TRBV20-1
j_gene: TRBJ2-2

CDR3aa: CASSYSGGLDGYTF
v_gene: TRBV6-5
j_gene: TRBJ1-2

CDR3aa: CAWTSGRTDTQYF
v_gene: TRBV30
j_gene: TRBJ2-3

CDR3aa: CASRGGERQFF
v_gene: TRBV7-8
j_gene: TRBJ2-1

CDR3aa: CASSDQGGPNTEAFF
v_gene: TRBV2
j_gene: TRBJ1-1

CDR3aa: CSARTWRDQSSYNEQFF
v_gene: TRBV20-1
j_gene: TRBJ2-1

CDR3aa: CASSLGGKSYEQYF
v_gene: TRBV7-2
j_gene: TRBJ2-7

CDR3aa: CASSSPRLSYEQYF
v_gene: TRBV7-3
j_gene: TRBJ2-7

CDR3aa: CAISGERGSYEQYF
v_gene: TRBV10-3
j_gene: TRBJ2-7

CDR3aa: CATRHGQGVVSNQPQHF
v_gene: TRBV15
j_gene: TRBJ1-5

CDR3aa: CASSPGTVYTGELFF
v_gene: TRBV5-1
j_gene: TRBJ2-2

CDR3aa: CASSPRGLATDTQYF
v_gene: TRBV7-2
j_gene: TRBJ2-3

CDR3aa: CASSEFSTGKVLLREGYTF
v_gene: TRBV2
j_gene: TRBJ1-2

CDR3aa: CASRPAEGYNEQFF
v_gene: TRBV6-1
j_gene: TRBJ2-1

CDR3aa: CASSDDMRGIQYF
v_gene: TRBV5-1
j_gene: TRBJ2-4

CDR3aa: CSARRLAGGAGELFF
v_gene: TRBV20-1
j_gene: TRBJ2-2

CDR3aa: CASSYVSGRAIDTQYF
v_gene: TRBV6-2/TRBV6-3
j_gene: TRBJ2-3

CDR3aa: CASSGGQGIAEAFF
v_gene: TRBV5-1
j_gene: TRBJ1-1

CDR3aa: CASSYERTGSYEQYF
v_gene: TRBV6-5
j_gene: TRBJ2-7

CDR3aa: CASSFLAGGFNEQFF
v_gene: TRBV12-3/TRBV12-4
j_gene: TRBJ2-1

CDR3aa: CSASLPGPPTDTQYF
v_gene: TRBV20-1
j_gene: TRBJ2-3

CDR3aa: CASSPMRPGNTGELFF
v_gene: TRBV14
j_gene: TRBJ2-2

CDR3aa: CAISGQGGNTEAFF
v_gene: TRBV10-3
j_gene: TRBJ1-1

CDR3aa: CASSIEMRRRPQHF
v_gene: TRBV19
j_gene: TRBJ1-5

CDR3aa: CASSLAVTGELFF
v_gene: TRBV5-1
j_gene: TRBJ2-2

CDR3aa: CASSPSREFTDTQYF
v_gene: TRBV3-1
j_gene: TRBJ2-3

CDR3aa: CASSGLGGSAETQYF
v_gene: TRBV7-2
j_gene: TRBJ2-5

CDR3aa: CASGSGTRGYTF
v_gene: TRBV6-5
j_gene: TRBJ1-2

CDR3aa: CASSLVASGGADTQYF
v_gene: TRBV7-2
j_gene: TRBJ2-3

CDR3aa: CASSQEHGTRPETQYF
v_gene: TRBV4-3
j_gene: TRBJ2-5

CDR3aa: CATSRDGESTDTQYF
v_gene: TRBV15
j_gene: TRBJ2-3

CDR3aa: CARQGPNTGELFF
v_gene: TRBV7-9
j_gene: TRBJ2-2

CDR3aa: CASSLYQGAVYF
v_gene: TRBV5-6
j_gene: TRBJ1-3

CDR3aa: CSASPRQRSGNTIYF
v_gene: TRBV20-1
j_gene: TRBJ1-3

CDR3aa: CASSPGWSSEAFF
v_gene: TRBV3-1
j_gene: TRBJ1-1

CDR3aa: CASTGGIGANVLTF
v_gene: TRBV6-1
j_gene: TRBJ2-6

CDR3aa: CSAEGRGVDYGYTF
v_gene: TRBV20-1
j_gene: TRBJ1-2

CDR3aa: CASSMDRGHYEAFF
v_gene: TRBV19
j_gene: TRBJ1-1

CDR3aa: CASSWNEDTQYF
v_gene: TRBV5-1
j_gene: TRBJ2-3

CDR3aa: CASTLSPPPGELFF
v_gene: TRBV7-2
j_gene: TRBJ2-2

CDR3aa: CASKGQANLGNQPQHF
v_gene: TRBV2
j_gene: TRBJ1-5

CDR3aa: CASRYRGVGETQYF
v_gene: TRBV2
j_gene: TRBJ2-5

CDR3aa: CASSSGQVSSYNEQFF
v_gene: TRBV7-9
j_gene: TRBJ2-1

CDR3aa: CASSLAGTGGRGQPQHF
v_gene: TRBV7-2
j_gene: TRBJ1-5

CDR3aa: CSARDTGRTFF
v_gene: TRBV20-1
j_gene: TRBJ1-1

CDR3aa: CASSSGLVSDTQYF
v_gene: TRBV7-3
j_gene: TRBJ2-3

CDR3aa: CASSQVGTGSNYGYTF
v_gene: TRBV4-1
j_gene: TRBJ1-2

CDR3aa: CASSRDSGRKADTQYF
v_gene: TRBV7-9
j_gene: TRBJ2-3

CDR3aa: CASSSLLGYTF
v_gene: TRBV5-6
j_gene: TRBJ1-2

CDR3aa: CASSSRDFKQFF
v_gene: TRBV12-3/TRBV12-4
j_gene: TRBJ2-1

CDR3aa: CASSARLANSETQYF
v_gene: TRBV6-2/TRBV6-3
j_gene: TRBJ2-5

CDR3aa: CASSLGGPETQYF
v_gene: TRBV11-3
j_gene: TRBJ2-5